Included here is one TCR beta chain sequence, with context. The antigen is unknown. The sample is drawn from a study of T cell repertoires in cytomegalovirus infection. Study-level background: Public TCR beta signature analysis indicated the presence of both CMV infection and matching HLA type.

The V gene end was trimmed by 1 base and the J gene end by 8 bases; junction bases not matched to a gene: 4. This CDR3 is built from 16 residues. TCRdb called the reads again in MiXCR, with one record for every CDR3 protein. The table has approximately 130,000 distinct CDR3 sequences, around 25% seen once; the top ten hold 34%. The clonotype originates from a human donor in good health (CMV status not recorded). Some clones in this sample may be carry-over from other donors' samples. Sequenced material: PBMCs, sequenced either directly or after in vitro stimulation (not recorded which). The genes are TRBV5-3 and TRBJ2-1, with 15 bases identical to TRBD2. TRBV5-3 is flagged as an ORF with uncertain function. CDR3 protein: CARSLRTSGRGDEQFF. The CDR3 coding sequence is TGTGCCAGAAGCTTGCGGACTAGCGGGAGGGGCGATGAGCAGTTCTTC.